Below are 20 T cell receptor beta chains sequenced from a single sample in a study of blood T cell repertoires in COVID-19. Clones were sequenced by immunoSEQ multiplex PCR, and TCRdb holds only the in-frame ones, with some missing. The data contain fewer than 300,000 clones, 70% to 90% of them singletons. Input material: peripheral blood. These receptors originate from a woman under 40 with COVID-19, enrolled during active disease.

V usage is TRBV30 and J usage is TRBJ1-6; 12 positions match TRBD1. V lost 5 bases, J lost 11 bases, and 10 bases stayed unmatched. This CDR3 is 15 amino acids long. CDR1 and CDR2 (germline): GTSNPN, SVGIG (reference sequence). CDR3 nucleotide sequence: TGTGCCTGGCATCCGGGACAGGGGGCAATGGCACCCCTCCACTTT. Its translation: CAWHPGQGAMAPLHF.

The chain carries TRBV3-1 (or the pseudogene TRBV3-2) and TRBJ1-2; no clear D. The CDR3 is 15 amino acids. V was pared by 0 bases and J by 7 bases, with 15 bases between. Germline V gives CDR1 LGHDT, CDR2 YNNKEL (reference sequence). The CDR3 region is CASSQDLLEAGGYTF. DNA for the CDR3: TGTGCCAGCAGCCAAGATCTCCTAGAGGCGGGTGGCTACACCTTC.

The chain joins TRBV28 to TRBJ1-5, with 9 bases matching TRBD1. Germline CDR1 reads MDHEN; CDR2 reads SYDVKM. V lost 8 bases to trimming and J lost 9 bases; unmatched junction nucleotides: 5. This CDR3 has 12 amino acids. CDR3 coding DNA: TGTGCCAGCGACACAGGGGGCGGGCCCCAGCATTTT. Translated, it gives CASDTGGGPQHF. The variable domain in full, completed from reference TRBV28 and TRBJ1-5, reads DVKVTQSSRYLVKRTGEKVFLECVQDMDHENMFWYRQDPGLGLRLIYFSYDVKMKEKGDIPEGYSVSREKKERFSLILESASTNQTSMYLCASDTGGGPQHFGDGTRLSIL.

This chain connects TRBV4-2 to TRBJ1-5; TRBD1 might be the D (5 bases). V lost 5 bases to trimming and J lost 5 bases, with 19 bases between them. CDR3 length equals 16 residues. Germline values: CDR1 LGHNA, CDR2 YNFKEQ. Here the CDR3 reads CASSDTEGTWDQPQHF. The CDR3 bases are TGTGCCAGCAGCGACACGGAGGGGACTTGGGATCAGCCCCAGCATTTT.

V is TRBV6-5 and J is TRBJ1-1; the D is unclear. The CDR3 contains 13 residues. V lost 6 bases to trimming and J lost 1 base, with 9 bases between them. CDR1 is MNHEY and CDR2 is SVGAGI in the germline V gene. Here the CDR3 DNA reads TGTGCCAGCAGAAAGGGAGGGAACACTGAAGCTTTCTTT. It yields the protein CASRKGGNTEAFF.

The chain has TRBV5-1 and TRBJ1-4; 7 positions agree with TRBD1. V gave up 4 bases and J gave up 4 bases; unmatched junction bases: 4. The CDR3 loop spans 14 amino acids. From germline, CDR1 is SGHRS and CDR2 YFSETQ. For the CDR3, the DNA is TGCGCCAGCAGCCCAGGGACAGTTAATGAAAAACTGTTTTTT. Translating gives CASSPGTVNEKLFF.

The CDR3 region is CASSLEGASGVYTF. CDR3 sequence (DNA): TGTGCCAGCAGCTTAGAAGGGGCCTCAGGGGTCTACACCTTC. The gene calls are TRBV11-2 and TRBJ1-2, with D possibly being TRBD1 (6 bases). Per the germline V gene, CDR1 is SGHAT and CDR2 is FQNNGV. Trimming cost V 0 bases and J 10 bases, with 15 bases left between them. CDR3 length: 14 residues.

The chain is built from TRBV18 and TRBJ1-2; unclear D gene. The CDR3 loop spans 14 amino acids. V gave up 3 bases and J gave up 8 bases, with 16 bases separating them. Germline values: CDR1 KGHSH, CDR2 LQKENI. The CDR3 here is CASSPNARLEGYTF. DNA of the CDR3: TGTGCCAGCTCACCGAATGCTCGGTTGGAGGGCTACACCTTC.

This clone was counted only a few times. The CDR3 DNA is TGTGCCAGCAGTCTCCTTCCCCTCCATCAGCCCCAGCATTTT. It encodes CASSLLPLHQPQHF. The gene calls are TRBV27 and TRBJ1-5; D call uncertain. The CDR3 is made up of 14 amino acids. Deletions cut 5 bases from V and 5 bases from J, with 13 bases between. Germline CDR1 is MNHEY and CDR2 is SMNVEV (reference sequence).

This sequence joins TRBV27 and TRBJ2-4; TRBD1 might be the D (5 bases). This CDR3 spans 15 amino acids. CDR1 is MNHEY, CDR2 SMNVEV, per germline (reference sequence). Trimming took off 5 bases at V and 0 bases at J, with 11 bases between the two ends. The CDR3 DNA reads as TGTGCCAGCAGTCCCGACAGTTTAGCCAAAAACATTCAGTACTTC. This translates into CASSPDSLAKNIQYF.

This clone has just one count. The DNA of the CDR3 is TGTGCCAGCAGTGCTGGACTGATCGTCGAGCAGTACTTC. Translating gives CASSAGLIVEQYF. The V and J genes are TRBV2 and TRBJ2-7, with D possibly TRBD2 on 5 matching bases. Germline lookup yields CDR1 SNHLY and CDR2 FYNNEI. The CDR3 is made up of 13 amino acids. Trimming left V 4 bases short and J 6 bases short, with 13 bases between.

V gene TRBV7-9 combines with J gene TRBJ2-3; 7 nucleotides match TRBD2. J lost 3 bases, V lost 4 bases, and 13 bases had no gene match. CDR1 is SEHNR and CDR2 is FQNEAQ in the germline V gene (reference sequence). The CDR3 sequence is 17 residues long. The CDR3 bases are TGTGCCAGCAGCTCTCCCTATGGGGACTATACTACAGATACGCAGTATTTT. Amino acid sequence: CASSSPYGDYTTDTQYF.

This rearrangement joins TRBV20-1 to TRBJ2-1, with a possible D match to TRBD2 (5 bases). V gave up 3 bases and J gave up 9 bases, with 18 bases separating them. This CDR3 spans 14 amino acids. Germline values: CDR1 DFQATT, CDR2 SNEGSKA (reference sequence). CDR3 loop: CSASGGGVGVEQFF. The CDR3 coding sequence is TGCAGTGCTAGTGGCGGAGGAGTCGGGGTTGAGCAGTTCTTC.

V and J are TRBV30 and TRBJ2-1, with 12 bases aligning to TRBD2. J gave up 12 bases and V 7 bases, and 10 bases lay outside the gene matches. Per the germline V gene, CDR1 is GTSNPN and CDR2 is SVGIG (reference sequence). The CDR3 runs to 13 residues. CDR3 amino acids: CASGLAGKGGQFF. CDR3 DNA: TGTGCCTCCGGACTAGCGGGGAAGGGGGGGCAGTTCTTC.

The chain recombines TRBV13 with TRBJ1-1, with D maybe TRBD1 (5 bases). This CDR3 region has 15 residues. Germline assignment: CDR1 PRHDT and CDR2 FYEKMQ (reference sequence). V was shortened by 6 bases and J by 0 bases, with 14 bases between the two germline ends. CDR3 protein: CASRRIRDLNTEAFF. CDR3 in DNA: TGTGCCAGCAGGAGAATCAGGGACTTGAACACTGAAGCTTTCTTT.

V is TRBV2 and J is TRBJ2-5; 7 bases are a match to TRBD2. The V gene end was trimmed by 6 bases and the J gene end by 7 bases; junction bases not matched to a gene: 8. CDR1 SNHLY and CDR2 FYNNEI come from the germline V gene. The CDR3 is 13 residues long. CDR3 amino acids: CASRGEGPGTQYF. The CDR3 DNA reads TGTGCCAGCAGGGGGGAGGGGCCTGGGACCCAGTACTTC. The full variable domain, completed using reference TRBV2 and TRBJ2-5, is EPEVTQTPSHQVTQMGQEVILRCVPISNHLYFYWYRQILGQKVEFLVSFYNNEISEKSEIFDDQFSVERPDGSNFTLKIRSTKLEDSAMYFCASRGEGPGTQYFGPGTRLLVL.

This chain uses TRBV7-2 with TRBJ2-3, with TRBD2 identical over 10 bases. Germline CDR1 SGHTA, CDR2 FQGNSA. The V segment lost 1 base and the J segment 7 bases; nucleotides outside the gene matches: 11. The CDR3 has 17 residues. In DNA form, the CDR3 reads TGTGCCAGCAGCTTAGTTCCAAGCGGGGGGGCGCCGAATACGCAGTATTTT. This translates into CASSLVPSGGAPNTQYF. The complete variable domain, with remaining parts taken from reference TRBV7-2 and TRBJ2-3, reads GAGVSQSPSNKVTEKGKDVELRCDPISGHTALYWYRQSLGQGLEFLIYFQGNSAPDKSGLPSDRFSAERTGGSVSTLTIQRTQQEDSAVYLCASSLVPSGGAPNTQYFGPGTRLTVL.

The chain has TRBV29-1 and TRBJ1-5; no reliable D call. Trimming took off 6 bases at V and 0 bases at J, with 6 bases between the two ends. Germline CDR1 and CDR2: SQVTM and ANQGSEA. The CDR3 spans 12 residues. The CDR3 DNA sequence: TGCAGCGTCAGGTCTAGCAATCAGCCCCAGCATTTT. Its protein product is CSVRSSNQPQHF.

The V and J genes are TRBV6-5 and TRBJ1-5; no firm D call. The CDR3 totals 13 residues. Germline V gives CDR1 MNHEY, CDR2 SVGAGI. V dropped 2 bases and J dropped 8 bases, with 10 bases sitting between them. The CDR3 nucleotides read TGTGCCAGCAGTTACGGCCCGGGGAAGCCCCAGCATTTT. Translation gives CASSYGPGKPQHF.

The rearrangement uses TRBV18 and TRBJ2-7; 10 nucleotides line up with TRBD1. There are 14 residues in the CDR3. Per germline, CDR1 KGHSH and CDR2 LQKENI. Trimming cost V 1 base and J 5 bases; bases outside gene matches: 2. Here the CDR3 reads CASSPRTGGDEQYF. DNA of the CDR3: TGTGCCAGCTCACCACGGACAGGGGGGGACGAGCAGTACTTC. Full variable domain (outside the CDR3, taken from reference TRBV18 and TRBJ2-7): NAGVMQNPRHLVRRRGQEARLRCSPMKGHSHVYWYRQLPEEGLKFMVYLQKENIIDESGMPKERFSAEFPKEGPSILRIQQVVRGDSAAYFCASSPRTGGDEQYFGPGTRLTVT.